This T cell receptor (beta chain) was identified during a study of CD8 T cells in ankylosing spondylitis. Trimming removed 2 bases from V and 7 bases from J, with 9 bases in between. Germline lookup yields CDR1 ENHRY and CDR2 SYGVKD. There are 12 residues in the CDR3. Generation of TCR beta libraries employed quantitative 5'-RACE incorporating molecular barcodes. In TCRdb, the 5' RACE reads were re-called with MiXCR into one record per CDR3 protein. Counted here are 300,000 to 400,000 distinct CDR3 sequences, approximately 10% occurring once; the ten biggest clones make up roughly 9%. Study conclusions and caveats: Clones linked to the disease showed a CD8+ phenotype. They occurred at relatively low frequencies in peripheral blood. Disease-associated clones were reportedly significantly overrepresented in matched ankylosing spondylitis synovial fluid. A TCR beta motif of eight highly homologous variants appeared characteristic of ankylosing spondylitis blood.

This clonotype has a count of ten or more. What it binds is not known. Sequencing was carried out using blood, either unsorted or a sorted T cell fraction (not recorded which). The clonotype was recovered from a female donor with ankylosing spondylitis or in good health (not recorded which). The J gene is TRBJ2-7, the V gene TRBV10-3; a weak D match, TRBD2 (6 bases). CDR3 residues: CAISETDYEQYF. CDR3 bases: TGTGCCATCAGTGAGACGGACTATGAGCAGTACTTC.